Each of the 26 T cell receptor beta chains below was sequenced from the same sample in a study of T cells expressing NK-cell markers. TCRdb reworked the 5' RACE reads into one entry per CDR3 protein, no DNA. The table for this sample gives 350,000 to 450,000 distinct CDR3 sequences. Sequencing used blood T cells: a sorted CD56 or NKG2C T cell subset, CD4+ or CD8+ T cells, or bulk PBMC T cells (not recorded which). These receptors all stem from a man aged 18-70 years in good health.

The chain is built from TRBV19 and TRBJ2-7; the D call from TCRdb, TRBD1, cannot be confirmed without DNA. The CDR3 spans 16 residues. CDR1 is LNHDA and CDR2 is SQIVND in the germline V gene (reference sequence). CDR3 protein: CASSSLQGSNSYEQYF.

The CDR3 sequence: CASTWDGREQFF. This chain joins TRBV2 and TRBJ2-1; TCRdb outputs TRBD1, but without DNA this stays unchecked. The CDR3 is 12 residues long. Germline V gene data show CDR1 as SNHLY and CDR2 as FYNNEI.

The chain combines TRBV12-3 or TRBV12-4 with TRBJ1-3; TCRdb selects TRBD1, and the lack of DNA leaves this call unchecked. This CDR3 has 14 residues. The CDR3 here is CASPLHAVGNTIYF.

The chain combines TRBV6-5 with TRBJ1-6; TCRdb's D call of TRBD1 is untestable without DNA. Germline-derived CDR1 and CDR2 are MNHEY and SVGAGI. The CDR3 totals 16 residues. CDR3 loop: CASSYWGRAVNSPLHF.

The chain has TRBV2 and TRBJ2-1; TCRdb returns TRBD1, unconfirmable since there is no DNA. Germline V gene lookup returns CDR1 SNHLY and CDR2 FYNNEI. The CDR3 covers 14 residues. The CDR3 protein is CASSERDTRNEQFF.

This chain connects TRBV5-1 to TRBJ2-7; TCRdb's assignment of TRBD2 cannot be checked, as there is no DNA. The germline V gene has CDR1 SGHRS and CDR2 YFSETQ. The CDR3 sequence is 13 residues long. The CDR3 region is CASSLSGGYEQYF.

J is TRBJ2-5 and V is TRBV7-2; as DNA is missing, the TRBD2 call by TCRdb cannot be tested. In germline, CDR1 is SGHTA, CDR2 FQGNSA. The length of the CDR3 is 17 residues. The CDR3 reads CASSSGLAGGRRETQYF.

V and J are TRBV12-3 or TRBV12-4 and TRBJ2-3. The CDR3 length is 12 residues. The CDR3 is CASSLVSFTQYF.

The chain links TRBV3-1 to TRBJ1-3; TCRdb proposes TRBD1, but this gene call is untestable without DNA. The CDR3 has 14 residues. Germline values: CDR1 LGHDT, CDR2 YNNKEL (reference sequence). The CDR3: CASSQQGASDTIYF.

CDR3 protein: CASSQVDMGLSYNEQFF. The chain combines TRBV4-1 with TRBJ2-1; TCRdb lists TRBD1, though no DNA is available to test this call. The CDR3 sequence is 17 residues long. Germline V gene lookup returns CDR1 MGHRA and CDR2 YSYEKL.

The CDR3 sequence is CSVEGGTVQDTEAFF. The rearrangement joins TRBV29-1 to TRBJ1-1; TCRdb reports TRBD1, a call that lacks DNA to check it against. In germline, CDR1 is SQVTM, CDR2 ANQGSEA. The CDR3 runs to 15 residues. The full variable domain, its missing parts supplied by reference TRBV29-1 and TRBJ1-1, is SAVISQKPSRDICQRGTSLTIQCQVDSQVTMMFWYRQQPGQSLTLIATANQGSEATYESGFVIDKFPISRPNLTFSTLTVSNMSPEDSSIYLCSVEGGTVQDTEAFFGQGTRLTVV.

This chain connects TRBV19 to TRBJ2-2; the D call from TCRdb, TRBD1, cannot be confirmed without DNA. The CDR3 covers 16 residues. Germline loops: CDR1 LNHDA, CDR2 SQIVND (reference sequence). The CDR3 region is CASSTTGGLSTGELFF.

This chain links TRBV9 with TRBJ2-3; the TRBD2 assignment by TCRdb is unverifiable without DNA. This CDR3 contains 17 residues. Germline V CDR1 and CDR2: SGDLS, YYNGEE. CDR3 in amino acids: CASSVVGRAWSTDTQYF.

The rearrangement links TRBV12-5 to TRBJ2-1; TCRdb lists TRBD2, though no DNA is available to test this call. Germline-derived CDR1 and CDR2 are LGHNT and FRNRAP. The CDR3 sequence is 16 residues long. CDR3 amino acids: CASGLLNSRRNNEQFF. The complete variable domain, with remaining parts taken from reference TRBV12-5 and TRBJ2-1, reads DARVTQTPRHKVTEMGQEVTMRCQPILGHNTVFWYRQTMMQGLELLAYFRNRAPLDDSGMPKDRFSAEMPDATLATLKIQPSEPRDSAVYFCASGLLNSRRNNEQFFGPGTRLTVL.

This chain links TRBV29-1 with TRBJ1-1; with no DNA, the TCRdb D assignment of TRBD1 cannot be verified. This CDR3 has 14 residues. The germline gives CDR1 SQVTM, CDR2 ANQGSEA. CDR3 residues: CSVGSTGGWTEAFF.

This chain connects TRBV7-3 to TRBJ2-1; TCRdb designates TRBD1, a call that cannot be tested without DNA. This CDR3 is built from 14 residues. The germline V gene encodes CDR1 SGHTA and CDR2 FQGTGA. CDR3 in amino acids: CASSYTGQSSEQFF.

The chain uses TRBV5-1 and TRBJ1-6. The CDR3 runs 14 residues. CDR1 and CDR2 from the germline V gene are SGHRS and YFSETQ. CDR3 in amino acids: CASSLDRGWSPLHF.

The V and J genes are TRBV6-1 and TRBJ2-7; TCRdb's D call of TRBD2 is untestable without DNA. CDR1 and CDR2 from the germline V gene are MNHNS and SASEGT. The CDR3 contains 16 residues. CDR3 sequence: CASSLSRVRATYEQYF.

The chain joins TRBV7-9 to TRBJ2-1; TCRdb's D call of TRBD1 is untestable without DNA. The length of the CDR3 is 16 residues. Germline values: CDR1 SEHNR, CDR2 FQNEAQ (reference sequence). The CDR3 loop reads CASSLVGGATYNEQFF.

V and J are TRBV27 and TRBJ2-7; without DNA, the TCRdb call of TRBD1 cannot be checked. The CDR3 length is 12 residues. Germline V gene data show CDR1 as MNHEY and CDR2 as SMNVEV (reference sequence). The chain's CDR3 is CASSLMSGVQYF.

The CDR3 is CASAIWDRGNEQFF. This chain links TRBV12-5 with TRBJ2-1; TCRdb selects TRBD1, and the lack of DNA leaves this call unchecked. The CDR3 totals 14 residues. Per germline, CDR1 LGHNT and CDR2 FRNRAP.

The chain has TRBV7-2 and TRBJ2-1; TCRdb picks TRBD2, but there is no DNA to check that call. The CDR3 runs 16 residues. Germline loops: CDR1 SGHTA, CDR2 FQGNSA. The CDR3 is CASSTGLAGGYNEQFF.

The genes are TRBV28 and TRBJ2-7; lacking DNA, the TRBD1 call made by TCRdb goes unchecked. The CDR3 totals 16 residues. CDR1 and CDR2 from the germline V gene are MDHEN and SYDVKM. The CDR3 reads CASSFRWGGNTYEQYF. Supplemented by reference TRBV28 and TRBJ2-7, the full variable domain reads DVKVTQSSRYLVKRTGEKVFLECVQDMDHENMFWYRQDPGLGLRLIYFSYDVKMKEKGDIPEGYSVSREKKERFSLILESASTNQTSMYLCASSFRWGGNTYEQYFGPGTRLTVT.

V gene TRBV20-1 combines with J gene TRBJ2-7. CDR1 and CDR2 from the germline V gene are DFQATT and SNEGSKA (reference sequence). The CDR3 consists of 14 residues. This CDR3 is CSASGFVGSYEQYF.

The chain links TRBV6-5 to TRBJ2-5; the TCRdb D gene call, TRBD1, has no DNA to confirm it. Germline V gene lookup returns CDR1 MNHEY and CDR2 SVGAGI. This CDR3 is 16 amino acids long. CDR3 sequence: CASSYYSDRRQETQYF.

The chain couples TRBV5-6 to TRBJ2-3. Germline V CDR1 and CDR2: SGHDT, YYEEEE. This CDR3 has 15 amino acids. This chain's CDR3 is CASSPLSQSLDTQYF.